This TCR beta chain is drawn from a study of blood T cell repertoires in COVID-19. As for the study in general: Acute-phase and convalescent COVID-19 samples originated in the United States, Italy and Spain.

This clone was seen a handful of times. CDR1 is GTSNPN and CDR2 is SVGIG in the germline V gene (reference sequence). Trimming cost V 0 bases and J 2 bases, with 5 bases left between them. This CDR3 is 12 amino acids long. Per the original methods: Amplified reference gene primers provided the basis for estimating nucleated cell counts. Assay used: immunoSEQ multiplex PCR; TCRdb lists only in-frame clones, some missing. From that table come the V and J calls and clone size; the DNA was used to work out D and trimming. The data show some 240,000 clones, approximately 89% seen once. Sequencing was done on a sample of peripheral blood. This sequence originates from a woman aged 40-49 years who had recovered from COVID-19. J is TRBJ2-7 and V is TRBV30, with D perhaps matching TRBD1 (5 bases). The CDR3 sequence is CAWSVGAYEQYF. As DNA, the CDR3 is TGTGCCTGGAGTGTAGGGGCCTACGAGCAGTACTTC.